Presented here are 10 T cell receptor beta chains from one specimen sequenced in a study of shared clonotypes between healthy human individuals. The table came from immunoSEQ multiplex PCR; TCRdb's copy has only in-frame clones and leaves some out. Found here are 2 million to 2.5 million clones, under 95% of them singletons; the top ten hold 0.37%. Material for sequencing was naive CD4+ T cells from PBMCs. Documented subset: CD45RA+ positively selected. The receptors stem from a man between 18 and 35 years old in good health. Some clones in this sample may be carry-over from other donors' samples.

This clone has just one count. This same CDR3 is encoded by further DNA sequences in the sample. The chain joins TRBV28 to TRBJ1-5; D gene uncertain. This CDR3 has 14 amino acids. V was trimmed by 3 bases and J by 0 bases, leaving 6 bases between them. The germline V gene has CDR1 MDHEN and CDR2 SYDVKM. DNA of the CDR3: TGTGCCAGCAGTTTGAGCTATAGCAATCAGCCCCAGCATTTT. This gives the protein CASSLSYSNQPQHF.

The chain recombines TRBV28 with TRBJ1-1, with a weak D call TRBD1 (6 bases). Germline assignment: CDR1 MDHEN and CDR2 SYDVKM. Trimming stripped 3 bases from V and 11 bases from J, with 19 bases between. This CDR3 comprises 14 residues. The CDR3 region has the DNA TGTGCCAGCAGTTTTGAGGGGGGCGCGTCGGGGGCTTTCTTT. Protein: CASSFEGGASGAFF.

The CDR3 loop is CASSEYTANTGELFF. CDR3 nucleotides: TGTGCCAGCAGTGAATATACCGCGAACACCGGGGAGCTGTTTTTT. The chain is built from TRBV6-1 and TRBJ2-2; D unclear. The CDR3 has 15 residues. V was shortened by 2 bases and J by 0 bases, with 7 bases between the two germline ends. Germline V gene data show CDR1 as MNHNS and CDR2 as SASEGT.

This chain joins TRBV11-2 and TRBJ2-7, with 7 bases lining up with TRBD1. Germline lookup yields CDR1 SGHAT and CDR2 FQNNGV. The CDR3 totals 13 residues. With V trimmed by 2 bases and J by 6 bases, 4 bases remained unmatched. CDR3 amino acids: CASSLLGGGEQYF. The CDR3 DNA reads as TGTGCCAGCAGCTTATTAGGGGGCGGCGAGCAGTACTTC.

V usage is TRBV9 and J usage is TRBJ2-1; 10 bases align to TRBD2. The ends lost 0 bases at V and 12 bases at J; junction bases unmatched: 15. This CDR3 region has 17 residues. Germline loops: CDR1 SGDLS, CDR2 YYNGEE. The CDR3 DNA reads as TGTGCCAGCAGCGTAGGGGCCCAGCTAGCGGGAGCCGGTAGGCAGTTCTTC. Translated, it gives CASSVGAQLAGAGRQFF. The variable domain in full, completed from reference TRBV9 and TRBJ2-1, reads DSGVTQTPKHLITATGQRVTLRCSPRSGDLSVYWYQQSLDQGLQFLIQYYNGEERAKGNILERFSAQQFPDLHSELNLSSLELGDSALYFCASSVGAQLAGAGRQFFGPGTRLTVL.

The chain links TRBV5-6 to TRBJ2-7; D might be TRBD1 or TRBD2, each matching 6 bases. This CDR3 contains 13 residues. Germline CDR1 reads SGHDT; CDR2 reads YYEEEE. The V end lost 1 base, the J end lost 4 bases, and 9 bases lay between the germline ends. This chain's CDR3 is CASSLTGRYEQYF. The CDR3 bases are TGTGCCAGCAGCTTGACAGGGAGGTACGAGCAGTACTTC.

Concerning this clone: Other DNA sequences of this sample code for an identical CDR3. The chain employs TRBV2 and TRBJ1-1; D call uncertain. With 8 bases removed from V and 0 bases from J, the gap between germline ends came to 7 bases. Germline V gene lookup returns CDR1 SNHLY and CDR2 FYNNEI. The CDR3 sequence is 12 residues long. The CDR3 loop is CASGLLNTEAFF. CDR3 nucleotide sequence: TGTGCCAGCGGTTTGCTGAACACTGAAGCTTTCTTT. Full variable domain (outside the CDR3, taken from reference TRBV2 and TRBJ1-1): EPEVTQTPSHQVTQMGQEVILRCVPISNHLYFYWYRQILGQKVEFLVSFYNNEISEKSEIFDDQFSVERPDGSNFTLKIRSTKLEDSAMYFCASGLLNTEAFFGQGTRLTVV.

The CDR3 reads CAIRGAGGSIYEQYF. CDR3 nucleotides: TGTGCCATCAGGGGCGCAGGCGGGAGTATCTACGAGCAGTACTTC. V gene TRBV10-3 combines with J gene TRBJ2-7; 7 bases match TRBD2. Germline V gives CDR1 ENHRY, CDR2 SYGVKD. After removal of 6 bases from V and 3 bases from J, the junction contained 11 bases not matched to a gene. CDR3 length: 15 residues.

The chain uses TRBV10-1 and TRBJ1-1; D not certain. The CDR3 loop spans 11 amino acids. Per the germline V gene, CDR1 is WNHNN and CDR2 is SYGVQD (reference sequence). V was cut by 6 bases and J by 8 bases, with 10 bases left in between. The CDR3 DNA sequence: TGCGCCAGCAGAGCTTTGGGGGAAGCTTTCTTT. Translated: CASRALGEAFF.

A word on this clone: Additional DNA sequences in this sample encode the identical CDR3. V and J are TRBV5-4 and TRBJ2-7; D tentatively fits TRBD1 or TRBD2 (6 bases each). V was clipped by 1 base and J by 0 bases, with 11 bases between them. CDR1 SGHNT and CDR2 YYREEE come from the germline V gene (reference sequence). There are 15 residues in the CDR3. The CDR3 loop reads CASSLRGGSSYEQYF. As DNA, the CDR3 is TGTGCCAGCAGCTTGAGAGGGGGGAGCTCCTACGAGCAGTACTTC.